This TCR beta chain was captured by sequencing in a study of control samples from healthy donors and cancer patients. Trimming pared 5 bases from V and 0 bases from J, leaving 17 bases between. CDR1 MNHEY and CDR2 SVGEGT come from the germline V gene. CDR3 length: 16 residues. This table comes from immunoSEQ multiplex PCR, and its TCRdb copy is limited to in-frame clones, with some not included. This table holds 90,000 to 100,000 clones, around three quarters found once. This receptor was taken from a woman aged 25 to 39 in good health. The chain is built from TRBV6-2 or TRBV6-3 and TRBJ2-7; maybe TRBD1 (6 bases). Sequenced sample: blood. The CDR3 nucleotides read TGTGCCAGCAGTCGCCCCCCGGACAGACTCTCCTACGAGCAGTACTTC. It encodes CASSRPPDRLSYEQYF.